The 29 T cell receptor beta chains in this list originate from one sample, sequenced in a study of CD8 T cells in seronegative destructive rheumatoid arthritis. Generated by immunoSEQ multiplex PCR, the TCRdb table keeps only in-frame clones and is missing some. The sample carries over 10,000 clones, roughly four fifths recorded once. Material: CD8+ T cells from blood. These receptors all stem from a woman aged 25 to 55 with seronegative destructive rheumatoid arthritis.

This chain uses TRBV25-1 with TRBJ2-5; 8 bases agree with TRBD1. Trimming took 4 bases from V and 0 from J; bases not matched to a gene: 7. This CDR3 region has 16 residues. Germline lookup yields CDR1 MGHDK and CDR2 SYGVNS. The chain's CDR3 is CASSAGTGEYQETQYF. The CDR3, as DNA: TGTGCCAGCAGTGCGGGGACAGGAGAGTACCAAGAGACCCAGTACTTC. Variable domain in full (rest from reference TRBV25-1 and TRBJ2-5): EADIYQTPRYLVIGTGKKITLECSQTMGHDKMYWYQQDPGMELHLIHYSYGVNSTEKGDLSSESTVSRIRTEHFPLTLESARPSHTSQYLCASSAGTGEYQETQYFGPGTRLLVL.

The chain uses TRBV2 and TRBJ1-6; D is undetermined. The CDR3 runs 14 residues. Trimming pared 0 bases from V and 13 bases from J, leaving 13 bases between. Germline V gene lookup returns CDR1 SNHLY and CDR2 FYNNEI. The CDR3 nucleotides read TGTGCCAGCAGTGAAGCGCTTACGGGGAAGCCCCTCCACTTT. Translation gives CASSEALTGKPLHF.

By proportion, this clone is medium-sized (0.01 to 0.1%). The chain couples TRBV6-1 to TRBJ1-4; no firm D call. The CDR3 is 15 residues long. V lost 6 bases and J lost 4, with 15 bases in between. CDR1 and CDR2 (germline): MNHNS, SASEGT. DNA for the CDR3: TGTGCCAGCAGGGTTACTAGAGCCCGTAATGAAAAACTGTTTTTT. This sequence encodes CASRVTRARNEKLFF.

The CDR3 bases are TGTGCCAGTAGCCCCGCCGGACAGGGCTCCTACGAGCAGTACTTC. Encoded protein: CASSPAGQGSYEQYF. The chain combines TRBV19 with TRBJ2-7, with 8 bases identical to TRBD1. Looked up from germline, CDR1 is LNHDA and CDR2 is SQIVND (reference sequence). The CDR3 spans 15 residues. V trimming: 6 bases; J trimming: 0 bases; junction bases outside the gene matches: 7.

CDR3: CASSLRLGAGDEQFF. For the CDR3, the DNA is TGTGCCAGCAGCTTGAGATTGGGGGCCGGGGATGAGCAGTTCTTC. This sequence joins TRBV7-3 and TRBJ2-1, with D possibly TRBD1 on 6 matching bases. The V and J ends lost 3 bases and 8 bases respectively, with 17 bases between them. There are 15 residues in the CDR3. Germline assignment: CDR1 SGHTA and CDR2 FQGTGA.

The chain has TRBV5-6 and TRBJ1-2; D is undetermined. The V gene's germline CDR1 is SGHDT and CDR2 YYEEEE. The CDR3 consists of 13 residues. The V gene lost 1 base and the J gene lost 3 bases, with 7 bases spanning the gap. This CDR3 is CASSLRGHYGYTF. In DNA form, the CDR3 reads TGTGCCAGCAGCTTGCGAGGGCACTATGGCTACACCTTC. Looking up the rest from reference TRBV5-6 and TRBJ1-2 gives the full variable domain: DAGVTQSPTHLIKTRGQQVTLRCSPKSGHDTVSWYQQALGQGPQFIFQYYEEEERQRGNFPDRFSGHQFPNYSSELNVNALLLGDSALYLCASSLRGHYGYTFGSGTRLTVV.

V usage is TRBV29-1 and J usage is TRBJ1-4, with D unclear. Trimming took off 7 bases at V and 4 bases at J, with 4 bases between the two ends. The CDR3 extends over 10 amino acids. Germline V gives CDR1 SQVTM, CDR2 ANQGSEA. CDR3 DNA sequence: TGCAGCGCTGTTAATGAAAAACTGTTTTTT. Its translation: CSAVNEKLFF.

The chain combines TRBV27 with TRBJ2-3; the match to TRBD2 covers 9 bases. Per germline, CDR1 MNHEY and CDR2 SMNVEV (reference sequence). CDR3 length: 16 amino acids. Trimming cost V 3 bases and J 0 bases; bases outside gene matches: 4. The CDR3, as DNA: TGTGCCAGCAGTTTTATAGGACTAGCGAGCACAGATACGCAGTATTTT. Its translation: CASSFIGLASTDTQYF.

This clone was found a few times. The chain carries TRBV19 and TRBJ2-7, with D perhaps TRBD2 (6 bases). Per the germline V gene, CDR1 is LNHDA and CDR2 is SQIVND (reference sequence). V was clipped by 5 bases and J by 0 bases, with 14 bases between them. The CDR3 consists of 15 residues. In DNA, the CDR3 is TGTGCCAGTAGTCCGACGGACGGGGGCTCCTACGAGCAGTACTTC. This codes for CASSPTDGGSYEQYF.

This clone was observed a few times. This chain connects TRBV7-3 to TRBJ1-1; TRBD1 might be the D (6 bases). The CDR3 sequence is 14 residues long. V lost 5 bases, J lost 4 bases, and 14 bases lay in between. From germline, CDR1 is SGHTA and CDR2 FQGTGA. CDR3 protein: CASSLSGGGTEAFF. CDR3 in DNA: TGTGCCAGCAGCCTTTCTGGGGGCGGCACTGAAGCTTTCTTT.

This clone has only one observation. V usage is TRBV2 and J usage is TRBJ2-5; TRBD2 agrees at 9 bases. Looked up from germline, CDR1 is SNHLY and CDR2 is FYNNEI. With 1 base clipped from V and 2 bases from J, the junction kept 2 bases outside the gene matches. This CDR3 region has 15 residues. CDR3 region: CASSEGAGGQETQYF. The CDR3 DNA sequence: TGTGCCAGCAGTGAAGGAGCGGGGGGTCAAGAGACCCAGTACTTC.

This clone was picked up one time. V gene TRBV5-3 combines with J gene TRBJ2-5, with 8 nucleotides matching TRBD1. TRBV5-3 is classed as an ORF, of uncertain function. The V and J ends lost 4 bases and 5 bases, in that order; junction bases with no gene match: 25. This CDR3 contains 20 residues. The chain's CDR3 is CARSASTSRSRNRGRETQYF. The CDR3 DNA reads as TGTGCCAGAAGCGCTTCGACTTCAAGAAGCCGTAACAGGGGGAGGGAGACCCAGTACTTC.

The DNA for the CDR3 is TGTGCCAGCAGCTGGGGGGGGACTGAAGCTTTCTTT. This translates into CASSWGGTEAFF. V usage is TRBV7-8 and J usage is TRBJ1-1, with a possible D match to TRBD1 (5 bases). Germline CDR1 SGHVS, CDR2 FQNEAQ. V lost 4 bases, J lost 5 bases, and 8 bases lay in between. CDR3 length equals 12 residues.

The V gene is TRBV6-6, the J gene TRBJ1-2; D remains ambiguous. CDR1 and CDR2 (germline): MNHNY, SVGAGI (reference sequence). This CDR3 region has 14 residues. The V gene lost 7 bases and the J gene lost 6 bases, with 18 bases spanning the gap. The CDR3 bases are TGTGCCAGCATCAAGTCCGGGAAGGAGGATGGCTACACCTTC. Translated, it gives CASIKSGKEDGYTF.

This clone was seen only a few times. The chain is built from TRBV6-5 and TRBJ2-7, with D unresolved. Germline V gives CDR1 MNHEY, CDR2 SVGAGI. This CDR3 region has 13 residues. The V gene lost 6 bases and the J gene lost 1 base, with 10 bases spanning the gap. Here the CDR3 DNA reads TGTGCCAGCAGCTCGCAGGTTTCCTACGAGCAGTACGTC. Translated: CASSSQVSYEQYV.

CDR3 nucleotides: TGTGCCAGCAGTGAAGGGGAGGTCGGTGGCTACACCTTC. Amino acid sequence: CASSEGEVGGYTF. The chain employs TRBV25-1 and TRBJ1-2, with unresolved D. Deletions cut 2 bases from V and 7 bases from J, with 11 bases between. This CDR3 region has 13 residues. The germline gives CDR1 MGHDK, CDR2 SYGVNS.

The genes are TRBV27 and TRBJ1-2; the match to TRBD1 covers 9 bases. Germline lookup yields CDR1 MNHEY and CDR2 SMNVEV (reference sequence). J was trimmed by 0 bases and V by 6 bases; bases with no gene match: 2. This CDR3 is 14 amino acids long. The CDR3 sequence is CASRGQGPNYGYTF. The CDR3 DNA reads TGTGCCAGCAGAGGACAGGGGCCTAACTATGGCTACACCTTC.

The CDR3 is CASSFKQGRFGYTF. CDR3 nucleotides: TGTGCCAGCAGCTTCAAACAGGGTCGGTTTGGCTACACCTTC. The rearrangement links TRBV5-6 to TRBJ1-2; D might be TRBD1 (6 bases). Germline V lookup: CDR1 SGHDT, CDR2 YYEEEE. Trimming left V 2 bases short and J 7 bases short, with 15 bases between. This CDR3 contains 14 residues.

CDR3 nucleotides: TGTGCCAGCAGTGATTTACAGGGGGCTCACTATGGCTACACCTTC. Translated, it gives CASSDLQGAHYGYTF. This rearrangement joins TRBV2 to TRBJ1-2, with 9 bases that match TRBD1. V was pared by 3 bases and J by 3 bases, with 5 bases of the junction left unmatched. This CDR3 comprises 15 residues. Germline CDR1 is SNHLY and CDR2 is FYNNEI.

The chain carries TRBV5-1 and TRBJ2-3; the match to TRBD2 covers 9 bases. The germline CDR1 and CDR2 sequences are SGHRS and YFSETQ. This CDR3 has 14 amino acids. The V and J ends lost 0 bases and 12 bases, in that order; junction bases with no gene match: 8. The CDR3 loop is CASSLDSGGPLQYF. CDR3 nucleotides: TGCGCCAGCAGCTTGGATAGCGGGGGCCCCCTCCAGTATTTT.

The V gene is TRBV6-1, the J gene TRBJ2-7; D may be TRBD1 (6 bases). Trimming cost V 3 bases and J 2 bases, with 8 bases left between them. Germline V gene sequence: CDR1 MNHNS, CDR2 SASEGT. The CDR3 has 13 residues. The CDR3 DNA reads TGTGCCAGCAGTGAGACAGGAACCTACGAGCAGTACTTC. It codes for CASSETGTYEQYF.

The V and J genes are TRBV15 and TRBJ2-3, with 7 bases matching TRBD2. V shed 0 bases, J shed 1 base, and the junction held 1 base outside the gene matches. Germline assignment: CDR1 LNHNV and CDR2 YYDKDF (reference sequence). CDR3 length: 15 residues. CDR3 bases: TGTGCCACCAGCAGAGATCGGGGGGGCACAGATACGCAGTATTTT. This codes for CATSRDRGGTDTQYF.

The J gene is TRBJ1-3, the V gene TRBV5-8; weak D call: TRBD1 (6 bases). Germline V lookup: CDR1 SGHTS, CDR2 YDEGEE. This CDR3 comprises 16 residues. Trimming removed 4 bases from V and 3 bases from J, with 17 bases in between. This CDR3 is CASSRLGGAFGNTIYF. CDR3 in DNA: TGTGCCAGCAGCAGACTTGGGGGCGCGTTTGGAAACACCATATATTTT. Full variable domain (rest looked up from reference TRBV5-8 and TRBJ1-3): EAGVTQSPTHLIKTRGQQATLRCSPISGHTSVYWYQQALGLGLQFLLWYDEGEERNRGNFPPRFSGRQFPNYSSELNVNALELEDSALYLCASSRLGGAFGNTIYFGEGSWLTVV.

The chain employs TRBV27 and TRBJ1-1, with a weak D call TRBD1 (5 bases). The CDR3 is 14 residues long. Germline V CDR1 and CDR2: MNHEY, SMNVEV (reference sequence). Trimming left V 10 bases short and J 0 bases short, with 15 bases between. CDR3 nucleotide sequence: TGTGCCACCAGAAATCGCAGGGTGAACACTGAAGCTTTCTTT. Protein: CATRNRRVNTEAFF.

This chain joins TRBV2 and TRBJ2-2, with 8 positions matching TRBD2. CDR1 is SNHLY and CDR2 is FYNNEI in the germline V gene. The CDR3 sequence is 16 residues long. Germline trimming cut 7 bases from V and 2 bases from J; bases unmatched to any gene: 9. For the CDR3, the DNA is TGTGCCAGCACATGGCGGGGGGACCCCAACACCGGGGAGCTGTTTTTT. The encoded protein is CASTWRGDPNTGELFF.

The genes are TRBV4-1 and TRBJ2-5; 7 bases are a match to TRBD1. V lost 1 base and J lost 8; bases outside the gene matches: 7. The CDR3 totals 14 residues. Germline V gene lookup returns CDR1 MGHRA and CDR2 YSYEKL. CDR3 amino acids: CASSQVTGQTTQYF. The CDR3 DNA reads TGCGCCAGCAGCCAAGTGACAGGGCAAACAACCCAGTACTTC.

The J gene is TRBJ1-1, the V gene TRBV28; 9 nucleotides agree with TRBD1. Germline CDR1 reads MDHEN; CDR2 reads SYDVKM. V trimming: 4 bases; J trimming: 4 bases; junction bases outside the gene matches: 4. CDR3 length: 14 amino acids. The CDR3 bases are TGTGCCAGCAGTTATACAGGGGGCCGCACTGAAGCTTTCTTT. Amino acid sequence: CASSYTGGRTEAFF.

This clone showed up just once. This chain joins TRBV11-2 and TRBJ1-1; D is ambiguous. V was pared by 9 bases and J by 3 bases, with 5 bases between. The germline gives CDR1 SGHAT, CDR2 FQNNGV. The CDR3 is made up of 10 amino acids. The CDR3 reads CASHDTEAFF. DNA of the CDR3: TGTGCCAGTCATGACACTGAAGCTTTCTTT. Variable domain in full (rest from reference TRBV11-2 and TRBJ1-1): EAGVAQSPRYKIIEKRQSVAFWCNPISGHATLYWYQQILGQGPKLLIQFQNNGVVDDSQLPKDRFSAERLKGVDSTLKIQPAKLEDSAVYLCASHDTEAFFGQGTRLTVV.

V usage is TRBV6-5 and J usage is TRBJ2-2; perhaps TRBD2 as D (6 bases). This CDR3 is 14 amino acids long. Germline V gene lookup returns CDR1 MNHEY and CDR2 SVGAGI. Trimming cost V 6 bases and J 6 bases, with 14 bases left between them. CDR3 bases: TGTGCCAGCAGCCCCGGGACTGCCGCCGGGGAGCTGTTTTTT. This gives the protein CASSPGTAAGELFF.